The 20 T cell receptor beta chains below all came from one sample that was sequenced in a study of blood T cell repertoires in COVID-19. The method was immunoSEQ multiplex PCR; TCRdb's version includes in-frame clones alone and lacks a portion of them. This repertoire shows approximately 170,000 clones, just under 85% found once; its top ten account for around 8%. The specimen sequenced was peripheral blood. Receptors originate from an elderly woman with COVID-19, enrolled during active disease.

Concerning this clone itself: Sequence at one end of the junction differs from germline and may be a read error. The chain is built from TRBV11-2 and TRBJ1-4; D gene ambiguous. CDR3 size: 13 residues. Germline loops: CDR1 SGHAT, CDR2 FQNNGV. CDR3: CASSLSDGERLFF. The CDR3 region has the DNA TGTGCCAGCAGCTTATCCGACGGGGAAAGACTGTTTTTT.

The V and J genes are TRBV18 and TRBJ2-1; D possibly corresponds to TRBD1 (6 bases). V was trimmed by 3 bases and J by 0 bases, leaving 6 bases between them. CDR3 length equals 14 residues. The germline gives CDR1 KGHSH, CDR2 LQKENI. The CDR3 reads CASSPDSSYNEQFF. The CDR3 DNA reads as TGTGCCAGCTCACCGGACAGCTCCTACAATGAGCAGTTCTTC.

The chain combines TRBV5-6 with TRBJ1-3, with D perhaps TRBD1 (5 bases). The germline V gene encodes CDR1 SGHDT and CDR2 YYEEEE. CDR3 length: 11 amino acids. V shed 0 bases and J shed 10 bases, with 5 bases lying between them. CDR3 loop: CASSLDRTIYF. The CDR3 nucleotides read TGTGCCAGCAGCTTGGACAGGACCATATATTTT.

As to this clone: Other DNA sequences of this sample code for an identical CDR3. This CDR3 reads CASSLRGSYEQYF. In DNA, the CDR3 is TGTGCCAGCAGCTTAAGGGGGAGCTACGAGCAGTACTTC. The V gene is TRBV5-4, the J gene TRBJ2-7; tentative D call: TRBD1 (6 bases). Trimming stripped 2 bases from V and 3 bases from J, with 9 bases between. The length of the CDR3 is 13 residues. Germline assignment: CDR1 SGHNT and CDR2 YYREEE (reference sequence).

The chain employs TRBV7-6 and TRBJ2-3; 9 positions match TRBD2. CDR1 is SGHVS and CDR2 is FNYEAQ in the germline V gene. This CDR3 has 18 amino acids. With V trimmed by 6 bases and J by 2 bases, 15 bases remained unmatched. The CDR3 coding sequence is TGTGCCAGCAGTACAACCTCCGGGACTAGCAGGGTCACAGATACGCAGTATTTT. The encoded protein is CASSTTSGTSRVTDTQYF.

V gene TRBV6-5 combines with J gene TRBJ1-4, with 7 bases aligning to TRBD1. Germline V gene lookup returns CDR1 MNHEY and CDR2 SVGAGI. This CDR3 contains 16 residues. With 4 bases clipped from V and 8 bases from J, the junction kept 13 bases outside the gene matches. The CDR3 coding sequence is TGTGCCAGCAGTTTCTCGACAGGGCTAGAGGAGGAAAAACTGTTTTTT. It is translated as CASSFSTGLEEEKLFF.

The chain's CDR3 is CASSTGTGFYGYTF. The CDR3 DNA reads TGTGCCAGTAGTACGGGGACAGGATTCTATGGCTACACCTTC. V gene TRBV19 combines with J gene TRBJ1-2; TRBD1 matches at 8 bases. This CDR3 region has 14 residues. The ends lost 4 bases at V and 4 bases at J; junction bases unmatched: 5. Germline V gene data show CDR1 as LNHDA and CDR2 as SQIVND (reference sequence).

This chain connects TRBV6-2 or TRBV6-3 to TRBJ2-7; TRBD2 matches at 9 bases. Germline CDR1 and CDR2: MNHEY and SVGEGT. With 5 bases clipped from V and 2 bases from J, the junction kept 7 bases outside the gene matches. This CDR3 comprises 15 residues. DNA of the CDR3: TGTGCCAGCAGTCCACTACGACTAGCGGCCTACGAGCAGTACTTC. Protein: CASSPLRLAAYEQYF.

In nucleotides, the CDR3 is TGTGCCAGCAGCCGAGGTTCGAGCTCCTACAATGAGCAGTTCTTC. Amino acids: CASSRGSSSYNEQFF. The V and J genes are TRBV3-1 (or the pseudogene TRBV3-2) and TRBJ2-1; D not certain. The V end lost 4 bases, the J end lost 0 bases, and 10 bases lay between the germline ends. CDR1 is LGHDT and CDR2 is YNNKEL in the germline V gene (reference sequence). The length of the CDR3 is 15 residues.

The chain recombines TRBV4-1 with TRBJ2-3; perhaps TRBD1 as D (5 bases). The CDR3 extends over 16 amino acids. Germline V gene sequence: CDR1 MGHRA, CDR2 YSYEKL. Trimming took 1 base from V and 2 from J, leaving 13 bases between them. The CDR3 protein is CASSQGPRAPTDTQYF. The DNA of the CDR3 is TGCGCCAGCAGCCAAGGGCCCAGGGCCCCCACAGATACGCAGTATTTT.

The V gene is TRBV19, the J gene TRBJ2-7; weak D call: TRBD1 (5 bases). Germline lookup yields CDR1 LNHDA and CDR2 SQIVND (reference sequence). With 9 bases removed from V and 1 base from J, the gap between germline ends came to 13 bases. CDR3 length: 13 amino acids. CDR3 sequence (DNA): TGTGCCAGCTCTTCGACAGATTCCTACGAGCAGTACTTC. It yields the protein CASSSTDSYEQYF.

The chain employs TRBV3-1 (or the pseudogene TRBV3-2) and TRBJ1-1; D not resolved. V was cut by 1 base and J by 11 bases, with 11 bases left in between. The CDR3 covers 12 residues. Germline-derived CDR1 and CDR2 are LGHDT and YNNKEL (reference sequence). CDR3 DNA sequence: TGTGCCAGCAGCCAAGGGACTAATAGGGCTTTCTTT. This codes for CASSQGTNRAFF.

The chain joins TRBV6-1 to TRBJ1-1; tentative D call: TRBD1 (6 bases). The CDR3 runs to 15 residues. The V end lost 0 bases, the J end lost 0 bases, and 8 bases lay between the germline ends. CDR1 MNHNS and CDR2 SASEGT come from the germline V gene. CDR3 sequence reads: CASSEAGAMNTEAFF. DNA of the CDR3: TGTGCCAGCAGTGAAGCGGGGGCAATGAACACTGAAGCTTTCTTT.

This sequence joins TRBV5-4 and TRBJ2-7; TRBD2 matches at 7 bases. Germline loops: CDR1 SGHNT, CDR2 YYREEE (reference sequence). This CDR3 comprises 15 residues. V was clipped by 3 bases and J by 6 bases; unmatched bases: 12. CDR3 nucleotides: TGTGCCAGCAGCTCGACGCTTAGGGCGGGAGTCGAGCAGTACTTC. The encoded protein is CASSSTLRAGVEQYF.

This clone came up once. This chain joins TRBV5-4 and TRBJ2-5; 15 nucleotides match TRBD2. The V and J ends lost 3 bases and 3 bases, in that order; junction bases with no gene match: 9. The CDR3 extends over 18 amino acids. Per germline, CDR1 SGHNT and CDR2 YYREEE (reference sequence). CDR3: CASSSGTSGRKGEETQYF. The DNA for the CDR3 is TGTGCCAGCAGCTCCGGGACTAGCGGGAGGAAGGGGGAAGAGACCCAGTACTTC.

Only one count was recorded for this clone. In the same sample, other DNA sequences code for this CDR3. The J gene is TRBJ1-1, the V gene TRBV6-5, with D hard to call. The V end lost 4 bases, the J end lost 7 bases, and 7 bases lay between the germline ends. The V gene's germline CDR1 is MNHEY and CDR2 SVGAGI. This CDR3 has 11 amino acids. This CDR3 reads CASSSTGEAFF. The DNA for the CDR3 is TGTGCCAGCAGTTCGACGGGTGAAGCTTTCTTT.

This sequence joins TRBV29-1 and TRBJ1-4, with D possibly being TRBD1 (6 bases). This CDR3 spans 13 amino acids. The V gene lost 6 bases and the J gene lost 5 bases, with 13 bases spanning the gap. Looked up from germline, CDR1 is SQVTM and CDR2 is ANQGSEA. The DNA for the CDR3 is TGCAGCGTCGCTGGACAGCTGAATGAAAAACTGTTTTTT. This codes for CSVAGQLNEKLFF.

This chain links TRBV2 with TRBJ1-5; tentatively, D is TRBD1 (5 bases). CDR3 length: 14 residues. Trimming removed 8 bases from V and 0 bases from J, with 11 bases in between. CDR1 and CDR2 (germline): SNHLY, FYNNEI. CDR3 loop: CASGGDYSNQPQHF. In DNA, the CDR3 is TGTGCCAGCGGGGGGGATTATAGCAATCAGCCCCAGCATTTT.

The genes are TRBV19 and TRBJ2-7, with a weak D call TRBD2 (6 bases). V was trimmed by 3 bases and J by 2 bases, leaving 8 bases between them. The CDR3 loop spans 13 amino acids. Germline CDR1 and CDR2: LNHDA and SQIVND (reference sequence). CDR3 DNA sequence: TGTGCCAGTAGTATTAGGGAGGCCTACGAGCAGTACTTC. It codes for CASSIREAYEQYF.

The rearrangement links TRBV14 to TRBJ2-7; 14 bases map to TRBD2. The CDR3 length is 16 residues. Germline CDR1 and CDR2: SGHDN and FVKESK. V dropped 3 bases and J dropped 9; count of bases not matched to a gene: 10. This CDR3 reads CASSQTGTSGSQPQYF. The CDR3 DNA reads as TGTGCCAGCAGCCAGACCGGGACTAGCGGGAGCCAGCCGCAGTACTTC.